The 20 T cell receptor beta chains below were found in one sample sequenced in a study of response to subunit inactivated influenza vaccine. MiXCR, applied by TCRdb to the RT-PCR reads, yields one record per CDR3 protein. The repertoire includes roughly 700,000 distinct CDR3 sequences, 15% to 19% of them detected once, and around a tenth sits in the top ten. The sequencing here drew on PBMCs from blood, taken less than 13 days after vaccination. The receptors come from a man aged 45 to 65 who received an inactivated influenza vaccine.

This clonotype was seen a few times. The chain recombines TRBV7-6 with TRBJ1-4; a weak D match, TRBD1 (6 bases). Trimming removed 2 bases at V and 8 bases at J, with 18 bases between. CDR3 length: 16 amino acids. CDR1 is SGHVS, CDR2 FNYEAQ, per germline. CDR3 in DNA: TGTGCCAGCAGCTTACCGGTGGAGGGGGTGGACGAAAAACTGTTTTTT. The encoded protein is CASSLPVEGVDEKLFF.

This clonotype was seen a few times. The chain couples TRBV9 to TRBJ2-7, with TRBD1 matching 9 bases. The length of the CDR3 is 14 residues. Germline-derived CDR1 and CDR2 are SGDLS and YYNGEE. V lost 1 base, J lost 5 bases, and 4 bases stayed unmatched. In DNA form, the CDR3 reads TGTGCCAGCAGCGTAAACAGGGGGCCTGACGAGCAGTACTTC. Protein sequence: CASSVNRGPDEQYF.

The chain has TRBV5-8 and TRBJ2-1, with 14 bases matching TRBD2. V shed 3 bases, J shed 8 bases, and the junction held 7 bases outside the gene matches. Germline V CDR1 and CDR2: SGHTS, YDEGEE. The CDR3 is 16 residues long. The CDR3 protein is CASSYSSGLAGDEQFF. The CDR3, as DNA: TGTGCCAGCAGCTACTCCTCGGGACTAGCGGGAGATGAGCAGTTCTTC.

In its sample, this clonotype was seen a few times. The chain links TRBV7-2 to TRBJ2-2, with 8 bases fitting TRBD1. The V gene's germline CDR1 is SGHTA and CDR2 FQGNSA. The ends lost 1 base at V and 6 bases at J; junction bases unmatched: 4. The CDR3 runs 15 residues. CDR3 residues: CASSLGQGFSGELFF. The CDR3 nucleotides are TGTGCCAGCAGCTTAGGACAGGGGTTTTCCGGGGAGCTGTTTTTT.

Only a few counts were recorded for this clonotype. This sequence joins TRBV12-3 or TRBV12-4 and TRBJ1-1; a possible D gene is TRBD1 (5 bases). This CDR3 spans 14 amino acids. V lost 4 bases, J lost 6 bases, and 15 bases lay in between. The CDR3 region has the DNA TGTGCCAGCAGTTCTCGGGGGTTGGGCGCTGAAGCTTTCTTT. Amino acid sequence: CASSSRGLGAEAFF.

This chain uses TRBV11-1 with TRBJ1-6; D might be TRBD1 (6 bases). Between the trimmed V and J ends, which lost 5 bases and 8 bases, there was a span of 22 bases. The CDR3 totals 17 residues. CDR1 is SGHAT and CDR2 is FQDESV in the germline V gene (reference sequence). The CDR3 nucleotides are TGTGCCAGCAGCCACAGCCTACAGGGAGGGGGTGATTCACCCCTCCACTTT. It specifies CASSHSLQGGGDSPLHF. The whole variable domain, filled in from reference TRBV11-1 and TRBJ1-6, reads EAEVAQSPRYKITEKSQAVAFWCDPISGHATLYWYRQILGQGPELLVQFQDESVVDDSQLPKDRFSAERLKGVDSTLKIQPAELGDSAMYLCASSHSLQGGGDSPLHFGNGTRLTVT.

This clonotype has a handful of counts. The genes are TRBV10-3 and TRBJ2-1; 7 bases map to TRBD2. CDR3 length equals 13 residues. Germline-derived CDR1 and CDR2 are ENHRY and SYGVKD. Trimming cost V 11 bases and J 9 bases; bases outside gene matches: 13. The CDR3 DNA reads TGTGCCGCGAGATCCTGGACTAGTATTGAGCAGTTCTTC. Translation gives CAARSWTSIEQFF.

The chain combines TRBV5-1 with TRBJ1-1; 7 bases are shared with TRBD1. Germline assignment: CDR1 SGHRS and CDR2 YFSETQ. The CDR3 is made up of 13 amino acids. With V trimmed by 4 bases and J by 2 bases, 2 bases remained unmatched. The DNA of the CDR3 is TGCGCCAGCAGCGGACAGGCAAACACTGAAGCTTTCTTT. Its translation is CASSGQANTEAFF.

This clonotype has a handful of counts. The chain links TRBV20-1 to TRBJ2-1; D gene uncertain. The germline V and J ends were trimmed by 3 bases and 3 bases, with 15 bases remaining between them. Germline CDR1 and CDR2: DFQATT and SNEGSKA (reference sequence). This CDR3 has 15 residues. The DNA for the CDR3 is TGCAGTGCTAGGGGTTCGGTAGCCAGCTACAATGAGCAGTTCTTC. This translates into CSARGSVASYNEQFF.

This sequence joins TRBV20-1 and TRBJ2-3, with D perhaps TRBD2 (6 bases). V lost 3 bases and J 2 bases, leaving 12 bases between the germline ends. The CDR3 consists of 14 residues. Germline CDR1 is DFQATT and CDR2 is SNEGSKA (reference sequence). CDR3: CSASGGVPTDTQYF. For the CDR3, the DNA is TGCAGTGCTAGTGGCGGGGTTCCCACAGATACGCAGTATTTT.

This clonotype showed up many times. The chain uses TRBV7-8 and TRBJ1-1; D is uncertain. CDR3 length: 14 residues. Germline V gene lookup returns CDR1 SGHVS and CDR2 FQNEAQ. The V end was cut by 5 bases, the J end by 4 bases, with 14 bases between. The DNA of the CDR3 is TGTGCCAGCAGCCGGACCGCTTTAAGCACTGAAGCTTTCTTT. Translating gives CASSRTALSTEAFF.

This clonotype has only a few counts. This chain links TRBV25-1 with TRBJ2-3, with D perhaps TRBD2 (6 bases). CDR3 length: 16 amino acids. Trimming removed 7 bases from V and 1 base from J, with 18 bases in between. From germline, CDR1 is MGHDK and CDR2 SYGVNS. CDR3 protein: CASNPEGGLGTDTQYF. The CDR3 DNA reads as TGTGCCAGCAACCCTGAGGGAGGCCTTGGCACAGATACGCAGTATTTT.

This clonotype has ten or more counts. The chain links TRBV6-1 to TRBJ2-3; 8 bases map to TRBD1. Trimming cost V 4 bases and J 1 base; bases outside gene matches: 10. CDR3 length: 17 residues. Germline V gene data show CDR1 as MNHNS and CDR2 as SASEGT. CDR3 residues: CASSAPTGALGTDTQYF. The CDR3 DNA follows: TGTGCCAGCAGTGCGCCGACAGGGGCCCTTGGCACAGATACGCAGTATTTT.

This chain connects TRBV20-1 to TRBJ2-1, with TRBD2 matching 12 bases. V lost 3 bases to trimming and J lost 6 bases; unmatched junction nucleotides: 9. Germline CDR1 is DFQATT and CDR2 is SNEGSKA (reference sequence). The CDR3 sequence is 16 residues long. For the CDR3, the DNA is TGCAGTGCTAGTCCCCGACTAGCGGGAGTTATCAATGAGCAGTTCTTC. Translated, it gives CSASPRLAGVINEQFF.

This clonotype was seen a handful of times. The chain recombines TRBV11-2 with TRBJ1-4; D is ambiguous. Germline lookup yields CDR1 SGHAT and CDR2 FQNNGV. The CDR3 contains 14 residues. The V and J ends lost 2 bases and 5 bases respectively, with 9 bases between them. This chain's CDR3 is CASSLSTGNEKLFF. Written as DNA, the CDR3 is TGTGCCAGCAGCTTATCTACTGGCAATGAAAAACTGTTTTTT. Filled out from reference TRBV11-2 and TRBJ1-4, the complete variable domain reads EAGVAQSPRYKIIEKRQSVAFWCNPISGHATLYWYQQILGQGPKLLIQFQNNGVVDDSQLPKDRFSAERLKGVDSTLKIQPAKLEDSAVYLCASSLSTGNEKLFFGSGTQLSVL.

The chain recombines TRBV6-1 with TRBJ2-7, with TRBD1 matching 7 bases. The CDR3 extends over 13 amino acids. Per the germline V gene, CDR1 is MNHNS and CDR2 is SASEGT. J lost 5 bases, V lost 6 bases, and 7 bases had no gene match. The CDR3 spells CASRWGQSDEQYF. The DNA for the CDR3 is TGTGCCAGCAGATGGGGACAGTCGGACGAGCAGTACTTC.

The V gene is TRBV12-3 or TRBV12-4, the J gene TRBJ1-1, with D perhaps TRBD1 (6 bases). V lost 2 bases and J lost 5, with 15 bases in between. This CDR3 comprises 15 residues. CDR3 loop: CASSLYEGVWTEAFF. The CDR3 coding sequence is TGTGCCAGCAGTTTATATGAGGGGGTCTGGACTGAAGCTTTCTTT.

This clonotype was found a few times. V is TRBV6-6 and J is TRBJ2-1, with D tentatively TRBD2 (7 bases). CDR3 length equals 12 residues. The V gene's germline CDR1 is MNHNY and CDR2 SVGAGI (reference sequence). V was pared by 6 bases and J by 7 bases, with 10 bases between. CDR3 amino acids: CASRKGGNEQFF. CDR3 in DNA: TGTGCCAGCAGGAAGGGGGGGAATGAGCAGTTCTTC.

This clonotype was recorded a few times. V is TRBV9 and J is TRBJ2-3; 8 positions agree with TRBD2. The CDR3 is 15 amino acids. CDR1 is SGDLS, CDR2 YYNGEE, per germline. Trimming took 3 bases from V and 1 from J; bases not matched to a gene: 4. CDR3 amino acids: CASSGLTSGTDTQYF. For the CDR3, the DNA is TGTGCCAGCAGCGGATTGACTAGCGGCACAGATACGCAGTATTTT.

This clonotype was counted only a few times. This rearrangement joins TRBV4-3 to TRBJ2-3; the D is unclear. Per germline, CDR1 LGHNA and CDR2 YSLEER. Trimming removed 0 bases from V and 0 bases from J, with 4 bases in between. The CDR3 runs to 14 residues. The CDR3 sequence: CASSQEVSTDTQYF. The CDR3 DNA reads as TGCGCCAGCAGCCAAGAAGTCAGCACAGATACGCAGTATTTT.